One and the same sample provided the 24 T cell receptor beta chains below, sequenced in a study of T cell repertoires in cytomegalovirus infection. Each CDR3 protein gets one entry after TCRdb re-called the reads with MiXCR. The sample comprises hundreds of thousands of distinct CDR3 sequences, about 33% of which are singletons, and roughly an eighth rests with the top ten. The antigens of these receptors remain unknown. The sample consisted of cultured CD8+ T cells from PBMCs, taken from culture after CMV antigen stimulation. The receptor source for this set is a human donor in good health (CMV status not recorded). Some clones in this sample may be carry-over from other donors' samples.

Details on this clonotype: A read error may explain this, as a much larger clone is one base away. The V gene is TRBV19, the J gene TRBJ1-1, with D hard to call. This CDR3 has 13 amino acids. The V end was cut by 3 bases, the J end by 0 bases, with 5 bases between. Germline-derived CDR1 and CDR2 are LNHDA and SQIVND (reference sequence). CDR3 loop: CASSMTLNTEAFF. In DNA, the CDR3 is TGTGCCAGTAGTATGACACTGAACACTGAAGCTTTCTTT.

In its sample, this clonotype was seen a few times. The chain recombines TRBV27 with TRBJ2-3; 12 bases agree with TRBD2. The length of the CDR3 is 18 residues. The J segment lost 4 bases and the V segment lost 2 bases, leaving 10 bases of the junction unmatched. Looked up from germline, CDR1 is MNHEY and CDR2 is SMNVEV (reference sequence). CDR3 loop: CASSLMLAGGLWADTQYF. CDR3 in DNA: TGTGCCAGCAGTTTAATGCTAGCGGGGGGGCTTTGGGCAGATACGCAGTATTTT.

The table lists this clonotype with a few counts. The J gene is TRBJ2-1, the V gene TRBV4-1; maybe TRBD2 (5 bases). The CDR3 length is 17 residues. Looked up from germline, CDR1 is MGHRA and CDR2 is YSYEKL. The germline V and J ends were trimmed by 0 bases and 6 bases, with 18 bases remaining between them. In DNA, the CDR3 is TGCGCCAGCAGCCAAGATAGTCTAGCTGGGATTTTCAATGAGCAGTTCTTC. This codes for CASSQDSLAGIFNEQFF.

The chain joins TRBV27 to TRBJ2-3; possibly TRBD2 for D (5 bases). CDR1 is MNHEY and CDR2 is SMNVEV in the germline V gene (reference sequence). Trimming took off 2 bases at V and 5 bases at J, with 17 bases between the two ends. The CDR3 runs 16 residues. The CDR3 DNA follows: TGTGCCAGCAGTTTAAATAACGGACTTCGCGGAGATACGCAGTATTTT. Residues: CASSLNNGLRGDTQYF.

This CDR3 reads CSAGLDSTDTQYF. The CDR3 DNA reads as TGCAGCGCCGGACTGGATAGCACAGATACGCAGTATTTT. The genes are TRBV29-1 and TRBJ2-3, with D perhaps TRBD2 (5 bases). The CDR3 consists of 13 residues. From germline, CDR1 is SQVTM and CDR2 ANQGSEA. Deletions cut 7 bases from V and 0 bases from J, with 11 bases between.

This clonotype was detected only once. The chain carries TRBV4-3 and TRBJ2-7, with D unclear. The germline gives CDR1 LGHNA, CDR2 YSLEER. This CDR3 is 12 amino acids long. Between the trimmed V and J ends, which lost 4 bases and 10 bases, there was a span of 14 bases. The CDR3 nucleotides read TGCGCCAGCAGCCGAGGAACCCAGCGTCAGTACGTC. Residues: CASSRGTQRQYV.

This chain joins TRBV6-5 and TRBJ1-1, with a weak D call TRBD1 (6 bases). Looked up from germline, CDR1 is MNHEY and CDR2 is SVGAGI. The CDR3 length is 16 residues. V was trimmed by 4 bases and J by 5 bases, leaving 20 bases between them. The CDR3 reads CASSLPKQGGRTEAFF. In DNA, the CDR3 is TGTGCCAGCAGTTTGCCCAAACAGGGTGGTAGGACTGAAGCTTTCTTT.

CDR3 bases: TGTGCCAGTAGTATCCTCCCCTACAATGAGCAGTTCTTC. Translating it yields CASSILPYNEQFF. The rearrangement joins TRBV19 to TRBJ2-1, with unresolved D. The CDR3 spans 13 residues. V lost 3 bases to trimming and J lost 2 bases, with 5 bases between them. Germline V lookup: CDR1 LNHDA, CDR2 SQIVND (reference sequence).

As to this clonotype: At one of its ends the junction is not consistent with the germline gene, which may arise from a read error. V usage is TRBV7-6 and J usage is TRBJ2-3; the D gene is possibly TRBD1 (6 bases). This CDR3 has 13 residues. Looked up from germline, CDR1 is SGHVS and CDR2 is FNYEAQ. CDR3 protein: CASGRGSTDMQYF. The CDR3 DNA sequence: TGTGCCAGCGGTAGGGGGAGCACAGATATGCAGTATTTT.

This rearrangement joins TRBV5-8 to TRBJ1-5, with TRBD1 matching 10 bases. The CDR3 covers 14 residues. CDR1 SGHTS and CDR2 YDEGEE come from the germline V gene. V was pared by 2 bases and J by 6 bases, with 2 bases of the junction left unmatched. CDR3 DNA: TGTGCCAGCAGCTTTGGACAGGGGGTTCAGCCCCAGCATTTT. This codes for CASSFGQGVQPQHF.

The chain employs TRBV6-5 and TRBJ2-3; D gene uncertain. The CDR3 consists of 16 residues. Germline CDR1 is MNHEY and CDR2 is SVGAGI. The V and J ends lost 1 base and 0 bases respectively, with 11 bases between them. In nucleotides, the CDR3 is TGTGCCAGCAGTTACTGGCGGTCATCAAGCACAGATACGCAGTATTTT. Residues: CASSYWRSSSTDTQYF.

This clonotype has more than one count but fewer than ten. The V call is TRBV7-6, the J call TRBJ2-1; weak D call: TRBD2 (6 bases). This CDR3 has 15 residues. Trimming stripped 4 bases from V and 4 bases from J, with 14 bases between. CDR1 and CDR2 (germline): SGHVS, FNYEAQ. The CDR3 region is CASSWTGLNYNEQFF. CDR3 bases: TGTGCCAGCAGCTGGACGGGACTCAATTACAATGAGCAGTTCTTC.

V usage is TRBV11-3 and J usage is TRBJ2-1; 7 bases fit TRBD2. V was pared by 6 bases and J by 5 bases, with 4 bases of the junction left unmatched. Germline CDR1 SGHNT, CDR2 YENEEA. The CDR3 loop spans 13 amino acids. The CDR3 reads CASSPGGNNEQFF. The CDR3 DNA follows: TGTGCCAGCAGTCCGGGGGGTAACAATGAGCAGTTCTTC.

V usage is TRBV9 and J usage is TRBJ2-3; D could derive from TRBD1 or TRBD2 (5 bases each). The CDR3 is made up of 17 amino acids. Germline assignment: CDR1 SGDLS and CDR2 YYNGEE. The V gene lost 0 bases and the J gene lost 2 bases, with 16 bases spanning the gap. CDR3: CASSVGDPPGPTDTQYF. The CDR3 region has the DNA TGTGCCAGCAGCGTAGGGGACCCCCCAGGGCCCACAGATACGCAGTATTTT. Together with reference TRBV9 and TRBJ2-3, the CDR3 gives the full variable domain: DSGVTQTPKHLITATGQRVTLRCSPRSGDLSVYWYQQSLDQGLQFLIQYYNGEERAKGNILERFSAQQFPDLHSELNLSSLELGDSALYFCASSVGDPPGPTDTQYFGPGTRLTVL.

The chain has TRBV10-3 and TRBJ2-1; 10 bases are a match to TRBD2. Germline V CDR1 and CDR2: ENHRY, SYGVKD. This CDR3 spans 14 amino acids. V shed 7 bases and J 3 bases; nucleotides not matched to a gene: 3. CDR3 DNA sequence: TGTGCCATCAAAACTAGCGGGGACTACAATGAGCAGTTCTTC. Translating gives CAIKTSGDYNEQFF.

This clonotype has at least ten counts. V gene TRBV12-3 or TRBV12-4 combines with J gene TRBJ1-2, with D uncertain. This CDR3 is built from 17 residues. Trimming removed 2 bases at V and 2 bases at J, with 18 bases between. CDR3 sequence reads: CASSLSISVGGNYGYTF. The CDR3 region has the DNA TGTGCCAGCAGTTTATCGATCAGCGTAGGCGGAAACTATGGCTACACCTTC.

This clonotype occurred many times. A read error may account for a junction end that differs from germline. As DNA, the CDR3 is TGTGCTAGCAGCTTAATCGCGAGCGGTCCGCAAGGCACAGATACGCAGTATTTT. Its translation is CASSLIASGPQGTDTQYF. This sequence joins TRBV7-7 and TRBJ2-3, with D perhaps matching TRBD2 (5 bases). The germline V gene encodes CDR1 SSHAT and CDR2 FNYEAQ (reference sequence). There are 18 residues in the CDR3.

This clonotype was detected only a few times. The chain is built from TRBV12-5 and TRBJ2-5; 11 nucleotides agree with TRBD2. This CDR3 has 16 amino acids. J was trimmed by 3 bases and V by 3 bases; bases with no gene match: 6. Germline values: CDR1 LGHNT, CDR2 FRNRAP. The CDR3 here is CASGFLLAGGEETQYF. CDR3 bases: TGTGCTAGTGGTTTCCTCCTAGCGGGGGGAGAAGAGACCCAGTACTTC.

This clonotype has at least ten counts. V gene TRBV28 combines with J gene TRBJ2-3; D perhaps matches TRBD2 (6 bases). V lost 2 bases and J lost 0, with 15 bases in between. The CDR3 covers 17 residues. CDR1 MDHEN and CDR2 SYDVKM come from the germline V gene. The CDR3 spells CASSLLSGGTSTDTQYF. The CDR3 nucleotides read TGTGCCAGCAGTTTACTTAGTGGGGGGACTAGCACAGATACGCAGTATTTT.

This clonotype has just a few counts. The CDR3 spells CASSYSGTGTGNEQFF. The CDR3, as DNA: TGTGCCAGCAGTTACTCCGGGACAGGGACAGGGAATGAGCAGTTCTTC. The genes are TRBV6-5 and TRBJ2-1, with 9 bases matching TRBD1. V lost 0 bases, J lost 7 bases, and 7 bases stayed unmatched. There are 16 residues in the CDR3. Germline-derived CDR1 and CDR2 are MNHEY and SVGAGI.

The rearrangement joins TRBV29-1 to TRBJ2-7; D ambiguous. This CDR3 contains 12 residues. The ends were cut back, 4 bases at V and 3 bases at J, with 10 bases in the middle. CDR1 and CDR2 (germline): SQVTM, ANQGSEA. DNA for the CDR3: TGCAGCGTTGTAGAAGGAGACTACGAGCAGTACTTC. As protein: CSVVEGDYEQYF.

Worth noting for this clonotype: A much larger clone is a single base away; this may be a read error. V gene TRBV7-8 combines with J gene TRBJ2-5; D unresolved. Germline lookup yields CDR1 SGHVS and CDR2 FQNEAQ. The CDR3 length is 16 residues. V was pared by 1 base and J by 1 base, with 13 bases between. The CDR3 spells CASSLGLVTFQETQYF. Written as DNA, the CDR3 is TGTGCCAGCAGCTTAGGGCTGGTCACCTTCCAAGAGACCCAGTACTTC.

The CDR3 is CASSHRLAGGSGANVLTF. In nucleotides, the CDR3 is TGTGCCAGCAGCCATCGGTTAGCGGGGGGCTCTGGGGCCAACGTCCTGACTTTC. This rearrangement joins TRBV7-9 to TRBJ2-6; 10 nucleotides agree with TRBD2. CDR1 is SEHNR and CDR2 is FQNEAQ in the germline V gene (reference sequence). The J segment lost 0 bases and the V segment lost 5 bases, leaving 7 bases of the junction unmatched. This CDR3 has 18 residues.

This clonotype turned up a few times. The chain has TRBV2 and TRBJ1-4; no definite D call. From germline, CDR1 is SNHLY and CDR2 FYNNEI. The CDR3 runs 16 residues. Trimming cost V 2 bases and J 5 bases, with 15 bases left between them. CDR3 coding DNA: TGTGCCAGCAGTGAATTTTCCGATACATGGAATGAAAAACTGTTTTTT. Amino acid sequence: CASSEFSDTWNEKLFF.